Listed here are 28 T cell receptor beta chains from one sample, sequenced in a study of T cells in localized non-small cell lung cancer. Only in-frame clones appear in the TCRdb table, and some are missing; sequencing was by immunoSEQ multiplex PCR. The data contain around 50,000 clones, about 86% of them singletons. Sequences were derived from PBMCs, sampled before any cancer treatment. Source of these receptors: a man between 40 and 70 years old with stage II lung adenocarcinoma.

The chain recombines TRBV6-5 with TRBJ1-2, with 8 bases identical to TRBD1. V was pared by 6 bases and J by 2 bases, with 2 bases of the junction left unmatched. The germline V gene has CDR1 MNHEY and CDR2 SVGAGI. The CDR3 runs 13 residues. CDR3 DNA: TGTGCCAGCAGAGGACAGGGAAACTATGGCTACACCTTC. Protein: CASRGQGNYGYTF.

The chain couples TRBV4-1 to TRBJ2-7, with D possibly being TRBD1 (6 bases). Between the trimmed V and J ends, which lost 3 bases and 1 base, there was a span of 13 bases. This CDR3 has 15 residues. Germline V gene lookup returns CDR1 MGHRA and CDR2 YSYEKL. CDR3 sequence reads: CASSHAGVESYEQYF. The DNA for the CDR3 is TGCGCCAGCAGCCATGCAGGGGTTGAGTCCTACGAGCAGTACTTC.

CDR3 coding DNA: TGCGCCAGCAGCTTGTTGTTGTCGACTAGCGGGTCCCCGAGCTCCTACAATGAGCAGTTCTTC. Translated, it gives CASSLLLSTSGSPSSYNEQFF. This rearrangement joins TRBV5-1 to TRBJ2-1; 10 nucleotides match TRBD2. The V and J ends lost 1 base and 0 bases, in that order; junction bases with no gene match: 16. In germline, CDR1 is SGHRS, CDR2 YFSETQ. This CDR3 has 21 residues.

The CDR3 nucleotides are TGTGCCTCCTGGTCACTAGCAGATGAGCAGTTCTTC. It translates to CASWSLADEQFF. V and J are TRBV27 and TRBJ2-1; a weak D match, TRBD2 (6 bases). The germline V gene encodes CDR1 MNHEY and CDR2 SMNVEV (reference sequence). The CDR3 totals 12 residues. Trimming left V 11 bases short and J 8 bases short, with 16 bases between.

The CDR3 nucleotides read TGTGCCAGCAGCTTAACAGCCGGTGCTACTAGCGCCCAGAGTACGCAGTATTTT. It encodes CASSLTAGATSAQSTQYF. The chain links TRBV7-3 to TRBJ2-3, with 7 bases matching TRBD2. Germline-derived CDR1 and CDR2 are SGHTA and FQGTGA. Losses at the gene ends were 0 bases for V and 8 bases for J; bases not matched to a gene: 17. This CDR3 is built from 18 residues.

This sequence joins TRBV4-1 and TRBJ2-1, with 12 bases lining up with TRBD2. The V gene's germline CDR1 is MGHRA and CDR2 YSYEKL. The CDR3 runs 18 residues. V dropped 1 base and J dropped 0; count of bases not matched to a gene: 4. CDR3: CASSQVGLAGNSYNEQFF. CDR3 coding DNA: TGCGCCAGCAGCCAAGTAGGACTAGCGGGGAACTCCTACAATGAGCAGTTCTTC.

V gene TRBV5-1 combines with J gene TRBJ1-6, with 9 positions matching TRBD1. CDR3 length equals 16 residues. V lost 2 bases to trimming and J lost 7 bases; unmatched junction nucleotides: 7. Germline V gene data show CDR1 as SGHRS and CDR2 as YFSETQ. CDR3 coding DNA: TGCGCCAGCAGCTTAACCCCGGGACAGGGAAATTCACCCCTCCACTTT. Translated, it gives CASSLTPGQGNSPLHF.

This chain uses TRBV27 with TRBJ2-1; a possible D gene is TRBD2 (5 bases). The CDR3 has 14 residues. Germline V gene data show CDR1 as MNHEY and CDR2 as SMNVEV (reference sequence). Trimming stripped 7 bases from V and 4 bases from J, with 14 bases between. CDR3 nucleotides: TGTGCCAGCACCCAAGAGGGCCAGTACAATGAGCAGTTCTTC. Its translation: CASTQEGQYNEQFF.

This clone has a single count. The chain is built from TRBV15 and TRBJ1-5; 8 bases line up with TRBD1. The CDR3 totals 18 residues. After removal of 1 base from V and 3 bases from J, the junction contained 11 bases not matched to a gene. The germline V gene has CDR1 LNHNV and CDR2 YYDKDF (reference sequence). CDR3 in amino acids: CATSRAQGAEGYNQPQHF. Here the CDR3 DNA reads TGTGCCACCAGCAGAGCCCAGGGGGCGGAGGGGTACAATCAGCCCCAGCATTTT.

In this sample, this clone turned up a few times. This chain links TRBV9 with TRBJ1-2; D ambiguous. V shed 3 bases and J shed 8 bases, with 11 bases lying between them. There are 12 residues in the CDR3. Germline values: CDR1 SGDLS, CDR2 YYNGEE. The CDR3 DNA reads as TGTGCCAGCAGCGGGACCAGTCCAGGCTACACCTTC. The encoded protein is CASSGTSPGYTF.

The V call is TRBV4-1, the J call TRBJ2-3; 7 bases align to TRBD1. Germline assignment: CDR1 MGHRA and CDR2 YSYEKL. The CDR3 consists of 15 residues. With V trimmed by 4 bases and J by 2 bases, 6 bases remained unmatched. In DNA, the CDR3 is TGCGCCAGCAGCCCCCGGGACAGCAACACAGATACGCAGTATTTT. Its translation: CASSPRDSNTDTQYF.

The chain links TRBV12-2 to TRBJ2-3; the table calls TRBD2, which could not be checked here. TRBV12-2 is termed a pseudogene. The CDR3 contains 19 residues. As DNA, the CDR3 is TGTGCAAGTCGCCGTAGGACTAGCGGGGCTACCCCTAGCACAGATACGCAGTATTTT. It specifies CASRRRTSGATPSTDTQYF.

This clone was seen once. The chain uses TRBV7-8 and TRBJ1-3; D gene unclear. Per germline, CDR1 SGHVS and CDR2 FQNEAQ. The CDR3 contains 12 residues. V shed 5 bases and J shed 3 bases, with 5 bases lying between them. The CDR3 DNA follows: TGTGCCAGCAGCCCCGATGGAAACACCATATATTTT. Amino acid sequence: CASSPDGNTIYF.

This chain uses TRBV7-2 with TRBJ2-2, with TRBD2 matching 7 bases. The V gene's germline CDR1 is SGHTA and CDR2 FQGNSA. This CDR3 contains 18 residues. With 2 bases clipped from V and 1 base from J, the junction kept 10 bases outside the gene matches. The CDR3 region has the DNA TGTGCCAGCAGCTTAACCCGGCGGGGGAGTTTGAACACCGGGGAGCTGTTTTTT. It encodes CASSLTRRGSLNTGELFF.

The chain carries TRBV6-1 and TRBJ1-4; 8 nucleotides align to TRBD1. Germline lookup yields CDR1 MNHNS and CDR2 SASEGT. The trim removed 6 bases at V and 10 bases at J, leaving 10 bases unmatched. CDR3 length: 14 residues. CDR3 amino acids: CASSLDRENRKLFF. As DNA, the CDR3 is TGTGCCAGCAGCTTGGACAGGGAAAATCGAAAACTGTTTTTT.

J is TRBJ1-2 and V is TRBV5-1; D is undetermined. CDR3 length: 13 amino acids. The germline CDR1 and CDR2 sequences are SGHRS and YFSETQ. V was trimmed by 1 base and J by 5 bases, leaving 9 bases between them. In nucleotides, the CDR3 is TGCGCCAGCAGCTTGCGCACAGAGTATGGCTACACCTTC. Translation: CASSLRTEYGYTF.

This chain joins TRBV25-1 and TRBJ2-3; either TRBD1 or TRBD2 may fit D (6 bases each). CDR3 length equals 15 residues. V lost 6 bases, J lost 2 bases, and 15 bases lay in between. Germline CDR1 reads MGHDK; CDR2 reads SYGVNS. CDR3 residues: CASRGGLGFTDTQYF. As DNA, the CDR3 is TGTGCCAGCAGGGGGGGCCTCGGGTTCACAGATACGCAGTATTTT.

This clone was picked up one time. The chain recombines TRBV5-1 with TRBJ2-2; 8 bases are shared with TRBD1. Germline V CDR1 and CDR2: SGHRS, YFSETQ. V lost 7 bases and J lost 2; bases outside the gene matches: 13. CDR3 length: 17 residues. Here the CDR3 reads CASFPFGQGGNTGELFF. The CDR3 bases are TGCGCCAGCTTTCCCTTCGGACAGGGCGGCAACACCGGGGAGCTGTTTTTT.

The chain links TRBV13 to TRBJ2-1; no clear D. Germline-derived CDR1 and CDR2 are PRHDT and FYEKMQ (reference sequence). The V end was cut by 0 bases, the J end by 16 bases, with 25 bases between. CDR3 length: 16 residues. In DNA form, the CDR3 reads TGTGCCAGCAGCTTAGGGGTAGCTCAGTACAATGAGCCGTTATTCTTC. Its translation is CASSLGVAQYNEPLFF. The whole variable domain, filled in from reference TRBV13 and TRBJ2-1, reads AAGVIQSPRHLIKEKRETATLKCYPIPRHDTVYWYQQGPGQDPQFLISFYEKMQSDKGSIPDRFSAQQFSDYHSELNMSSLELGDSALYFCASSLGVAQYNEPLFFGPGTRLTVL.

The rearrangement links TRBV18 to TRBJ1-1; TRBD1 matches 9 bases. In germline, CDR1 is KGHSH, CDR2 LQKENI. There are 15 residues in the CDR3. J was trimmed by 4 bases and V by 3 bases; bases with no gene match: 6. The CDR3 here is CASSPGQGPLTEAFF. In nucleotides, the CDR3 is TGTGCCAGCTCACCGGGACAGGGCCCCCTCACTGAAGCTTTCTTT.

The chain is built from TRBV6-5 and TRBJ1-3, with 12 bases that match TRBD1. The trim removed 8 bases at V and 4 bases at J, leaving 6 bases unmatched. Germline values: CDR1 MNHEY, CDR2 SVGAGI. This CDR3 is 15 amino acids long. CDR3 nucleotide sequence: TGTGCCAGCGGGGGACAGGGGGCAAGAGGAAACACCATATATTTT. Its translation: CASGGQGARGNTIYF.

The rearrangement uses TRBV20-1 and TRBJ2-1, with D unclear. Looked up from germline, CDR1 is DFQATT and CDR2 is SNEGSKA (reference sequence). The CDR3 sequence is 10 residues long. Trimming took 6 bases from V and 9 from J, leaving 9 bases between them. This CDR3 is CSAPNPEQFF. The CDR3 nucleotides read TGCAGTGCCCCGAACCCTGAGCAGTTCTTC.

This rearrangement joins TRBV5-4 to TRBJ2-7; D is ambiguous. V lost 0 bases and J lost 1, with 8 bases in between. This CDR3 is 14 amino acids long. The germline CDR1 and CDR2 sequences are SGHNT and YYREEE (reference sequence). The CDR3 bases are TGTGCCAGCAGCTTGGACCCCTCGTCCTACGAGCAGTACGTC. Protein product: CASSLDPSSYEQYV.

The chain is built from TRBV19 and TRBJ1-5; D is ambiguous. This CDR3 is built from 14 residues. Trimming shortened V by 5 bases and J by 2 bases, and 10 bases separated the two germline ends. Germline V gene data show CDR1 as LNHDA and CDR2 as SQIVND (reference sequence). The CDR3 loop reads CASSWGLGNQPQHF. The CDR3 DNA reads as TGTGCCAGTAGTTGGGGATTGGGCAATCAGCCCCAGCATTTT.

V is TRBV7-8 and J is TRBJ2-7; no definite D call. The CDR3 is made up of 12 amino acids. The ends were cut back, 1 base at V and 6 bases at J, with 7 bases in the middle. The germline V gene has CDR1 SGHVS and CDR2 FQNEAQ. The CDR3: CASSLDQVEQYF. The CDR3 DNA is TGTGCCAGCAGCTTAGATCAGGTCGAGCAGTACTTC.

The rearrangement uses TRBV4-2 and TRBJ2-1; 11 bases fit TRBD2. Trimming cost V 2 bases and J 5 bases; bases outside gene matches: 2. Per germline, CDR1 LGHNA and CDR2 YNFKEQ. This CDR3 comprises 15 residues. CDR3 sequence (DNA): TGTGCCAGCAGCCAACTTAGCGGGGGGGACAATGAGCAGTTCTTC. Translated, it gives CASSQLSGGDNEQFF.

This sequence joins TRBV11-3 and TRBJ1-1; perhaps TRBD1 as D (6 bases). V gave up 5 bases and J gave up 6 bases, with 10 bases separating them. Germline values: CDR1 SGHNT, CDR2 YENEEA. The CDR3 length is 12 residues. In nucleotides, the CDR3 is TGTGCCAGCAGCACAAGGGGGGCTGAAGCTTTCTTT. This codes for CASSTRGAEAFF. The variable domain in full, with the rest retrieved from reference TRBV11-3 and TRBJ1-1, is EAGVVQSPRYKIIEKKQPVAFWCNPISGHNTLYWYLQNLGQGPELLIRYENEEAVDDSQLPKDRFSAERLKGVDSTLKIQPAELGDSAVYLCASSTRGAEAFFGQGTRLTVV.

This clone has a handful of counts. The V and J genes are TRBV5-1 and TRBJ1-1, with D unresolved. V lost 0 bases, J lost 1 base, and 7 bases lay in between. CDR3 length equals 14 residues. CDR1 and CDR2 (germline): SGHRS, YFSETQ. Written as DNA, the CDR3 is TGCGCCAGCAGCTTGGCGTCGGCGAACACTGAAGCTTTCTTT. Its translation: CASSLASANTEAFF.